This TCR beta chain was sequenced in a study of cytomegalovirus exposure and HLA in healthy donors. Remarks on this clone: Its antigen is currently unknown.

Findings of the study overall: When analyzed later, a missense DCLRE1C variant was found to be linked to TCR beta V- and J-gene trimming.

PCR used 60 Vbeta primers and 13 Jbeta primers. The table came from immunoSEQ multiplex PCR; TCRdb's copy has only in-frame clones and leaves some out. This repertoire includes 150,000 to 200,000 clones. V gave up 0 bases and J gave up 1 base, with 7 bases separating them. CDR3 length equals 15 residues. The germline V gene has CDR1 SGHRS and CDR2 YFSETQ. Sequenced sample: PBMCs. The TCR originated in a woman between 18 and 30 years old in good health and CMV-seropositive. The chain couples TRBV5-1 to TRBJ2-2; D perhaps matches TRBD1 (5 bases). CDR3 residues: CASSLGQMNTGELFF. The CDR3 DNA reads as TGCGCCAGCAGCTTGGGACAGATGAACACCGGGGAGCTGTTTTTT.